This T cell receptor (beta chain) was observed in a study of shared clonotypes between healthy human individuals. Broader study findings: As a rule, naive subsets had a larger estimated richness than memory subsets. Depth was large, yet rarefaction showed that sorted-subset sequencing was incomplete. The represented genetic and exposure-history diversity was limited by the small number of donors.

CD4+ cell separation produced CD45RA+ naive and CD45RA-negative memory subsets. On this clone: What it recognizes is unknown.

Sequenced by immunoSEQ multiplex PCR; TCRdb stores in-frame clones only, minus some. This table holds 550,000 to 700,000 clones, 73% found once. This clonotype was obtained from a woman in her twenties or thirties in good health. The sequencing input was memory CD4+ T cells sorted from blood. Subset defined: CD45RA-negative fraction.

This CDR3 is CAQQGMNTGELFF. In nucleotides, the CDR3 is TGTGCCCAACAGGGTATGAACACCGGGGAGCTGTTTTTT. The genes are TRBV30 and TRBJ2-2; D perhaps matches TRBD1 (6 bases). CDR1 GTSNPN and CDR2 SVGIG come from the germline V gene (reference sequence). The germline V and J ends were trimmed by 8 bases and 1 base, with 11 bases remaining between them. The CDR3 contains 13 residues.